The next 9 T cell receptor beta chains were all read from a single sample in a study of STAT5B mutations in CD4+ large granular lymphocyte leukemia. Using immunoSEQ multiplex PCR, the repertoire was profiled, and TCRdb retains in-frame clones only, with some absent. The sample records tens of thousands of clones, 75% to 85% being singletons. Sequencing was carried out using CD4+ T cells from blood buffy coats. These receptors all stem from a human donor in good health.

This clone was recorded once. The chain recombines TRBV28 with TRBJ1-4; D possibly corresponds to TRBD1 (6 bases). This CDR3 is built from 17 residues. Trimming removed 2 bases from V and 0 bases from J, with 13 bases in between. The germline V gene has CDR1 MDHEN and CDR2 SYDVKM. This CDR3 reads CASSLVSTGSTNEKLFF. Here the CDR3 DNA reads TGTGCCAGCAGTTTAGTTTCGACAGGTTCAACTAATGAAAAACTGTTTTTT.

This chain connects TRBV5-1 to TRBJ2-1; 7 bases are a match to TRBD2. There are 14 residues in the CDR3. Trimming at V came to 0 bases and at J to 9 bases, leaving 6 bases not matched to a gene. Germline V lookup: CDR1 SGHRS, CDR2 YFSETQ. CDR3 amino acids: CASSLARPGGEQFF. CDR3 nucleotide sequence: TGCGCCAGCAGCTTGGCCCGCCCGGGGGGTGAGCAGTTCTTC.

The chain uses TRBV16 and TRBJ2-6; tentative D call: TRBD1 (5 bases). Per germline, CDR1 KGHSY and CDR2 FQNENV. This CDR3 region has 19 residues. V was shortened by 4 bases and J by 2 bases, with 21 bases between the two germline ends. CDR3 DNA sequence: TGTGCCAGCAGCCCAACCCAGGGAATTACCGCCCCTGGGGCCAACGTCCTGACTTTC. This encodes CASSPTQGITAPGANVLTF.

This chain uses TRBV19 with TRBJ2-6; D remains unclear. V was pared by 2 bases and J by 1 base, with 3 bases between. Looked up from germline, CDR1 is LNHDA and CDR2 is SQIVND (reference sequence). This CDR3 spans 14 amino acids. The CDR3 is CASSITSGANVLTF. CDR3 sequence (DNA): TGTGCCAGTAGTATAACGTCTGGGGCCAACGTCCTGACTTTC. Together with reference TRBV19 and TRBJ2-6, the CDR3 gives the full variable domain: DGGITQSPKYLFRKEGQNVTLSCEQNLNHDAMYWYRQDPGQGLRLIYYSQIVNDFQKGDIAEGYSVSREKKESFPLTVTSAQKNPTAFYLCASSITSGANVLTFGAGSRLTVL.

Only a few counts were recorded for this clone. The gene calls are TRBV28 and TRBJ2-1, with 11 bases aligning to TRBD2. The trim removed 6 bases at V and 6 bases at J, leaving 7 bases unmatched. CDR3 length equals 15 residues. The germline gives CDR1 MDHEN, CDR2 SYDVKM. The CDR3 spells CASRSGTSGINEQFF. The CDR3, as DNA: TGTGCCAGCAGATCCGGGACTAGCGGTATCAATGAGCAGTTCTTC. Supplemented by reference TRBV28 and TRBJ2-1, the full variable domain reads DVKVTQSSRYLVKRTGEKVFLECVQDMDHENMFWYRQDPGLGLRLIYFSYDVKMKEKGDIPEGYSVSREKKERFSLILESASTNQTSMYLCASRSGTSGINEQFFGPGTRLTVL.

The V call is TRBV7-2, the J call TRBJ2-3; D might be TRBD1 or TRBD2, each matching 6 bases. Trimming pared 5 bases from V and 3 bases from J, leaving 18 bases between. The CDR3 is made up of 16 amino acids. The germline V gene encodes CDR1 SGHTA and CDR2 FQGNSA. The CDR3 here is CASSQGTAGETDTQYF. The CDR3 nucleotides are TGTGCCAGCAGCCAGGGGACTGCCGGCGAAACAGATACGCAGTATTTT.

The chain couples TRBV6-5 to TRBJ2-7; the D gene is possibly TRBD2 (6 bases). The CDR3 totals 16 residues. CDR1 MNHEY and CDR2 SVGAGI come from the germline V gene. Trimming took off 0 bases at V and 2 bases at J, with 14 bases between the two ends. CDR3 sequence reads: CASSYSMAGIPYEQYF. The CDR3 bases are TGTGCCAGCAGTTACTCGATGGCGGGAATTCCCTACGAGCAGTACTTC.

The DNA of the CDR3 is TGTGCCAGCAGTTTTTCAGGGGCGGTCGGGGAGCTGTTTTTT. This sequence encodes CASSFSGAVGELFF. J is TRBJ2-2 and V is TRBV28; D might be TRBD1 (6 bases). Germline V gene lookup returns CDR1 MDHEN and CDR2 SYDVKM. The ends were cut back, 3 bases at V and 7 bases at J, with 12 bases in the middle. The CDR3 has 14 amino acids.

This clone was seen only once. The V call is TRBV10-3, the J call TRBJ1-1; D call uncertain. Germline CDR1 is ENHRY and CDR2 is SYGVKD. The V end was cut by 6 bases, the J end by 7 bases, with 18 bases between. The CDR3 loop spans 14 amino acids. CDR3 in amino acids: CAISSWGLRNEAFF. The DNA of the CDR3 is TGTGCCATCAGCTCGTGGGGTCTTAGAAATGAAGCTTTCTTT.